The 18 T cell receptor beta chains in this list originate from one sample, sequenced in a study of molecular identifiers for immune sequencing clone quantification. TCRdb fed the PCR reads into MiXCR, producing one record per CDR3 protein. The sample has about 100,000 distinct CDR3 sequences, roughly a third seen once. Sequencing input: naive CD8+ T cells from blood, with Jurkat cell RNA spiked in. Subset: FACS-sorted CD8+CD4-CCR7+CD45RA+ naive T cells. Receptors originate from a human donor in good health. Some libraries in this study had Jurkat cell RNA spiked in.

To note about this clonotype: A much more abundant neighbour one base away suggests this may be a read error. CDR3 amino acids: CASSAPAVHLNEQFF. DNA of the CDR3: TGTGCCAGCAGTGCTCCCGCGGTCCATCTCAATGAGCAGTTCTTC. The chain is built from TRBV25-1 and TRBJ2-1; D gene unclear. The CDR3 totals 15 residues. Germline V CDR1 and CDR2: MGHDK, SYGVNS. The ends were cut back, 4 bases at V and 6 bases at J, with 16 bases in the middle.

The chain employs TRBV9 and TRBJ2-6, with D perhaps being TRBD1 or TRBD2 (6 bases each). Trimming removed 0 bases at V and 0 bases at J, with 13 bases between. Germline CDR1 and CDR2: SGDLS and YYNGEE. The CDR3 loop spans 18 amino acids. CDR3 bases: TGTGCCAGCAGCGTAGTTGGAGGGGGTTACTCTGGGGCCAACGTCCTGACTTTC. Protein: CASSVVGGGYSGANVLTF.

The chain links TRBV7-9 to TRBJ2-7, with a possible D match to TRBD1 (6 bases). The V gene lost 1 base and the J gene lost 5 bases, with 15 bases spanning the gap. This CDR3 is built from 15 residues. Germline V gene sequence: CDR1 SEHNR, CDR2 FQNEAQ (reference sequence). This chain's CDR3 is CASSLGQGLKDEQYF. The CDR3 DNA sequence: TGTGCCAGCAGCTTAGGGCAGGGGTTGAAGGACGAGCAGTACTTC.

Note on this clonotype: This may come from a read error, since a much larger clone is one base off. J is TRBJ2-5 and V is TRBV5-4; D gene ambiguous. The germline V gene has CDR1 SGHNT and CDR2 YYREEE (reference sequence). The CDR3 length is 13 residues. CDR3 residues: CASSLGYQETQHF. CDR3 nucleotides: TGTGCCAGCAGCTTGGGGTACCAAGAGACCCAGCACTTC.

This clonotype was seen a few times. The CDR3: CASSLLWTASTDTQYF. In DNA, the CDR3 is TGTGCCAGCAGTTTACTTTGGACAGCTAGCACAGATACGCAGTATTTT. The genes are TRBV27 and TRBJ2-3; tentative D call: TRBD1 (6 bases). The CDR3 is 16 amino acids. Trimming took 2 bases from V and 0 from J, leaving 12 bases between them. Germline V gene sequence: CDR1 MNHEY, CDR2 SMNVEV (reference sequence).

This clonotype was counted ten times or more. This chain uses TRBV7-6 with TRBJ2-3; TRBD1 aligns across 9 bases. The CDR3 sequence is 15 residues long. Germline V gene data show CDR1 as SGHVS and CDR2 as FNYEAQ. V gave up 5 bases and J gave up 4 bases; unmatched junction bases: 7. The CDR3 DNA reads TGTGCCAGCAGCCCCTGGCGACAGGGGGCAGATACGCAGTATTTT. It codes for CASSPWRQGADTQYF.

In its sample, this clonotype was seen many times. This rearrangement joins TRBV12-3 or TRBV12-4 to TRBJ1-5, with a tentative D call TRBD1 (5 bases). The ends were cut back, 3 bases at V and 5 bases at J, with 8 bases in the middle. This CDR3 is built from 13 residues. CDR3 nucleotides: TGTGCCAGCAGTTTCGGGGGGGATCAGCCCCAGCATTTT. Translating gives CASSFGGDQPQHF.

CDR3 residues: CASSIDRDGVPQYF. CDR3 DNA: TGTGCCAGCAGCATTGACAGGGACGGGGTGCCCCAGTACTTC. This chain joins TRBV7-9 and TRBJ2-5, with TRBD1 identical over 7 bases. J lost 9 bases, V lost 5 bases, and 12 bases had no gene match. The CDR3 is 14 residues long. Per germline, CDR1 SEHNR and CDR2 FQNEAQ (reference sequence).

This clonotype was detected a few times. This rearrangement joins TRBV9 to TRBJ1-4; 10 nucleotides align to TRBD1. Germline loops: CDR1 SGDLS, CDR2 YYNGEE. With 6 bases clipped from V and 7 bases from J, the junction kept 6 bases outside the gene matches. The CDR3 runs to 14 residues. CDR3 sequence (DNA): TGTGCCAGCACCCCGGGACAGGGGAGTGAAAAACTGTTTTTT. Residues: CASTPGQGSEKLFF.

The chain joins TRBV9 to TRBJ1-1; the D is unclear. V was clipped by 0 bases and J by 4 bases, with 7 bases between them. This CDR3 contains 13 residues. Germline V CDR1 and CDR2: SGDLS, YYNGEE. CDR3 DNA: TGTGCCAGCAGCGTAGGGTCCTCCACTGAAGCTTTCTTT. Translation gives CASSVGSSTEAFF.

This clonotype has more than one count but fewer than ten. The V call is TRBV20-1, the J call TRBJ2-7; TRBD2 agrees at 9 bases. The germline V gene encodes CDR1 DFQATT and CDR2 SNEGSKA (reference sequence). The CDR3 sequence is 15 residues long. V gave up 3 bases and J gave up 3 bases; unmatched junction bases: 9. CDR3 region: CSASVLAGTYYEQYF. The CDR3 nucleotides read TGCAGTGCTAGTGTACTAGCGGGCACTTACTACGAGCAGTACTTC.

This clonotype was counted only a few times. The rearrangement links TRBV9 to TRBJ2-7, with TRBD1 matching over 7 bases. The CDR3 runs 15 residues. The germline CDR1 and CDR2 sequences are SGDLS and YYNGEE. J was trimmed by 6 bases and V by 3 bases; bases with no gene match: 12. Written as DNA, the CDR3 is TGTGCCAGCAGCGCAAGGACAGGCGGGTTGTTCGAGCAGTACTTC. It specifies CASSARTGGLFEQYF.

This clonotype was seen only a few times. The chain recombines TRBV7-9 with TRBJ2-7; 9 bases align to TRBD1. Germline CDR1 reads SEHNR; CDR2 reads FQNEAQ (reference sequence). This CDR3 spans 14 amino acids. Trimming took 5 bases from V and 5 from J; bases not matched to a gene: 7. CDR3 bases: TGTGCCAGCAGCGGGACAGGGATTCTCCACGAGCAGTACTTC. Amino acids: CASSGTGILHEQYF.

Many counts were recorded for this clonotype. The gene calls are TRBV4-2 and TRBJ2-7; D may be TRBD2 (7 bases). The CDR3 extends over 14 amino acids. The V gene's germline CDR1 is LGHNA and CDR2 YNFKEQ. The V and J ends lost 1 base and 7 bases respectively, with 14 bases between them. DNA of the CDR3: TGTGCCAGCAGCCAAGTTCGGGGGGCGAGGGAGCAGTACTTC. Protein sequence: CASSQVRGAREQYF.

As for this clonotype: This may be a read error: a much more frequent sequence differs by one nucleotide. This rearrangement joins TRBV28 to TRBJ2-7, with 8 bases lining up with TRBD1. With V trimmed by 2 bases and J by 9 bases, 9 bases remained unmatched. The CDR3 contains 14 residues. Germline V gives CDR1 MDHEN, CDR2 SYDVKM. The CDR3 nucleotides read TGTGCCAGCAGTTTACCAGGACAGGGCCACGGGCAGTACTTC. Its protein is CASSLPGQGHGQYF.

This clonotype has a single count. This sequence joins TRBV7-8 and TRBJ2-7, with no clear D. Germline V gene lookup returns CDR1 SGHVS and CDR2 FQNEAQ. The V end was cut by 3 bases, the J end by 2 bases, with 5 bases between. The CDR3 length is 12 residues. DNA for the CDR3: TGTGCCAGCAGCTTCGACACCTACGAGCAGTACTTC. This gives the protein CASSFDTYEQYF.

CDR3 loop: CASSPGTLMVYEQFF. In DNA form, the CDR3 reads TGTGCCAGCAGTCCCGGGACCCTCATGGTGTATGAGCAGTTCTTC. The J gene is TRBJ2-1, the V gene TRBV6-1, with D possibly called TRBD1 or TRBD2 (5 bases each). V dropped 5 bases and J dropped 8 bases, with 19 bases sitting between them. The CDR3 sequence is 15 residues long. Germline V gene data show CDR1 as MNHNS and CDR2 as SASEGT.

This clonotype was observed a handful of times. V gene TRBV25-1 combines with J gene TRBJ2-1, with TRBD1 as a possible D gene (6 bases). V lost 1 base and J lost 6, with 22 bases in between. Germline V gene lookup returns CDR1 MGHDK and CDR2 SYGVNS. CDR3 length equals 18 residues. Here the CDR3 reads CASSESTLAGDTPNEQFF. As DNA, the CDR3 is TGTGCCAGCAGTGAATCGACGTTGGCAGGGGATACCCCCAATGAGCAGTTCTTC.